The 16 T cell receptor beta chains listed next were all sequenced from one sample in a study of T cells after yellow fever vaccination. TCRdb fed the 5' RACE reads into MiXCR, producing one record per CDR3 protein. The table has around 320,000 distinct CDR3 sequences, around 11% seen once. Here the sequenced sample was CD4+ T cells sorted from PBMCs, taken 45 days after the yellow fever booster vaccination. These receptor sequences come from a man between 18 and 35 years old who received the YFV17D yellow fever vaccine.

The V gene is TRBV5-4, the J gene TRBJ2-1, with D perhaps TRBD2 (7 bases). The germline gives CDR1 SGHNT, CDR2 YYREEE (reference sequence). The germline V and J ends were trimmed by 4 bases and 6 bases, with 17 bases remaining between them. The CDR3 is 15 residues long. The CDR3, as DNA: TGTGCCAGCAGCCTGGGGGGGCCGGATTTCAATGAGCAGTTCTTC. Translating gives CASSLGGPDFNEQFF.

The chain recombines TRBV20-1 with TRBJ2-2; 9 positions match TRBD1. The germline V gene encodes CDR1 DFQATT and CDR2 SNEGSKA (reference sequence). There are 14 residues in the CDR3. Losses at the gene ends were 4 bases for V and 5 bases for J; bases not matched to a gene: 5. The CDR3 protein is CSAKRTGATGELFF. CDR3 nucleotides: TGCAGTGCTAAGAGGACAGGGGCGACCGGGGAGCTGTTTTTT.

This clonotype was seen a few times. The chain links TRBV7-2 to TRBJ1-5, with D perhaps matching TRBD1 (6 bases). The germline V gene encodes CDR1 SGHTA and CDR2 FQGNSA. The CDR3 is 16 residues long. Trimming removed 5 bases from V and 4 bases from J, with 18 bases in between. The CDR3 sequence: CASSPPGSGQNQPQHF. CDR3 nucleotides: TGTGCCAGCAGCCCCCCTGGCTCGGGACAAAATCAGCCCCAGCATTTT.

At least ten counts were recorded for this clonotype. The CDR3 DNA sequence: TGTGCCAGCTCACCACCCCCGGGCAATGAGCAGTTCTTC. It yields the protein CASSPPPGNEQFF. The chain employs TRBV18 and TRBJ2-1; D uncertain. This CDR3 is 13 amino acids long. With 0 bases removed from V and 6 bases from J, the gap between germline ends came to 6 bases. Germline CDR1 reads KGHSH; CDR2 reads LQKENI.

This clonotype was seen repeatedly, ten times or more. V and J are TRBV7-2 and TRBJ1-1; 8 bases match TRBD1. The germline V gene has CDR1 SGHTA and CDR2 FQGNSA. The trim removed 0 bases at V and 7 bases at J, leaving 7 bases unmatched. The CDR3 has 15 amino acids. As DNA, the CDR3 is TGTGCCAGCAGCTTAGCGACAGGGGCCACGGGTGAAGCTTTCTTT. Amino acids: CASSLATGATGEAFF.

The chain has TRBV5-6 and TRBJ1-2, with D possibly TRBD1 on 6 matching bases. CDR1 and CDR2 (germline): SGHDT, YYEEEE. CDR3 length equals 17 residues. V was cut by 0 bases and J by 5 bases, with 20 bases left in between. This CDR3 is CASSLARAGQLRYGYTF. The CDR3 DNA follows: TGTGCCAGCAGCTTGGCCAGAGCCGGACAGCTTCGATATGGCTACACCTTC.

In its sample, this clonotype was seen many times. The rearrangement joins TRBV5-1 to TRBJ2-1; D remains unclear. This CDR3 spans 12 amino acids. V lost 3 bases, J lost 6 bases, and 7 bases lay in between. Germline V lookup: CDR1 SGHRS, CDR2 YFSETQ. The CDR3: CASSSPGNEQFF. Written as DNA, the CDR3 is TGCGCCAGCAGCTCGCCGGGCAATGAGCAGTTCTTC.

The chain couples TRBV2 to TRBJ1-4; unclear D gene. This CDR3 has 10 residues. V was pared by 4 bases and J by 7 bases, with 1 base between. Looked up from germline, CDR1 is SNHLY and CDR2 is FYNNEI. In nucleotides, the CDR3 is TGTGCCAGCAGTGTTGAAAAACTGTTTTTT. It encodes CASSVEKLFF.

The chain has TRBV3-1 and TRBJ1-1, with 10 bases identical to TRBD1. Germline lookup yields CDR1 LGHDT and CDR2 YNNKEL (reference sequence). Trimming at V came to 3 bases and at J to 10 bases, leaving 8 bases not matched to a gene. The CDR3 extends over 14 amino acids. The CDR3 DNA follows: TGTGCCAGCAGCCAGGGGGACAGGGGATATAGAGCTTTCTTT. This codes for CASSQGDRGYRAFF.

The CDR3: CASSFRGNEKLFF. Written as DNA, the CDR3 is TGTGCCAGCAGCTTCAGGGGGAATGAAAAACTGTTTTTT. This chain uses TRBV9 with TRBJ1-4, with 7 bases lining up with TRBD1. The CDR3 contains 13 residues. V dropped 4 bases and J dropped 5; count of bases not matched to a gene: 2. Germline V gene data show CDR1 as SGDLS and CDR2 as YYNGEE.

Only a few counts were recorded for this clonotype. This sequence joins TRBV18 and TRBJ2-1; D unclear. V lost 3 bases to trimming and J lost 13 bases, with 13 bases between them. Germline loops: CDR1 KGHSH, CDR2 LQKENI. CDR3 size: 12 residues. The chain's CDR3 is CASSPPVSVQFF. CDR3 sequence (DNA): TGTGCCAGCTCACCCCCCGTTTCTGTTCAGTTCTTC. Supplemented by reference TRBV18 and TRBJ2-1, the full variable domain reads NAGVMQNPRHLVRRRGQEARLRCSPMKGHSHVYWYRQLPEEGLKFMVYLQKENIIDESGMPKERFSAEFPKEGPSILRIQQVVRGDSAAYFCASSPPVSVQFFGPGTRLTVL.

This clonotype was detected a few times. CDR3 DNA sequence: TGCGCCAGCAGCGATCCGGGACAGGTAGCGGAGACCCAGTACTTC. It codes for CASSDPGQVAETQYF. The chain employs TRBV5-1 and TRBJ2-5, with 8 bases lining up with TRBD1. Per the germline V gene, CDR1 is SGHRS and CDR2 is YFSETQ. The CDR3 has 15 residues. V shed 4 bases, J shed 5 bases, and the junction held 10 bases outside the gene matches.

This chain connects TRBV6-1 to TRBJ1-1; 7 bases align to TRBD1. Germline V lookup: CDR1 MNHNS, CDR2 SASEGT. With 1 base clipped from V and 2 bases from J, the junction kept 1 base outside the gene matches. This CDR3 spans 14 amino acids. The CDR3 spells CASSEGQGNTEAFF. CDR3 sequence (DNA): TGTGCCAGCAGTGAAGGACAGGGTAACACTGAAGCTTTCTTT.

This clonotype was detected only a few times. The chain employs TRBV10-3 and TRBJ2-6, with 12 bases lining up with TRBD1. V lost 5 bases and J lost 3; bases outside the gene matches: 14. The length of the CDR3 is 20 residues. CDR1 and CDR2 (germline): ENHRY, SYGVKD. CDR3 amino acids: CAISQSSSGQGAGGANVLTF. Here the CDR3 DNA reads TGTGCCATCAGTCAATCCTCCTCGGGACAGGGGGCTGGTGGGGCCAACGTCCTGACTTTC.

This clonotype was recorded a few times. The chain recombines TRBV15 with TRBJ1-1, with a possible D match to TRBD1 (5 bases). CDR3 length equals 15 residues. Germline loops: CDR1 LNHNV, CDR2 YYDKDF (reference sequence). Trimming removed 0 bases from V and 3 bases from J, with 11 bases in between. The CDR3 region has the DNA TGTGCCACCAGCAGAGATCCGGTGGGGGACACTGAAGCTTTCTTT. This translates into CATSRDPVGDTEAFF.

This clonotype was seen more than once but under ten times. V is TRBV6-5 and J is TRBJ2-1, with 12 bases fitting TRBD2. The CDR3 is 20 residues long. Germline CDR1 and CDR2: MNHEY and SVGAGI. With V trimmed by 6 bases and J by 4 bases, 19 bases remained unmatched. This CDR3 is CASSHPASGGDHPYYNEQFF. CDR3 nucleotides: TGTGCCAGCAGCCACCCAGCTAGCGGGGGGGACCACCCCTATTACAATGAGCAGTTCTTC.